This TCR beta chain was found in a study of early T cells in non-severe SARS-CoV-2 infection. CDR3 size: 13 residues. Trimming cost V 0 bases and J 5 bases, with 7 bases left between them. CDR1 is WNHNN, CDR2 SYGVQD, per germline (reference sequence). Broader study findings: VDJdb-based annotation leaned toward anti-spike CD8 responses and missed private and CD4 specificities.

This clonotype has at least ten counts. Its specificity is not known. Individually, cDNA molecules had unique molecular identifiers attached to them. TCRdb called the 5' RACE reads again in MiXCR, with one record for every CDR3 protein. This table holds about 32,000 distinct CDR3 sequences, about 5% found once. The specimen was whole blood. V and J are TRBV10-1 and TRBJ1-1; D unclear. The sequence was obtained from an adult who was a healthcare worker with PCR-confirmed SARS-CoV-2 infection or an uninfected control (not recorded which). The CDR3 region has the DNA TGCGCCAGCAGTGAGTCAGGGATTACTGAAGCTTTCTTT. Translated: CASSESGITEAFF.